Included here is one T cell receptor beta chain sequence, with context. Its specificity is not known. The method was immunoSEQ multiplex PCR; TCRdb's version includes in-frame clones alone and lacks a portion of them. The data contain roughly 64,000 clones, roughly 90% of them seen just once; the ten biggest clones take up around 3.5%. This entry comes from a study of pediatric ulcerative colitis. About the research overall: Most patients had pancolitis, and two had left-sided colitis. General study findings and limits: Repertoires came from total lymphocyte DNA, so rare subsets like regulatory T cells may be missed. A couple of rectal CDR3 clonotypes occurred in all ulcerative colitis patients. Ulcerative colitis patients shared more blood-rectal clones than controls.

The V and J ends lost 4 bases and 0 bases, in that order; junction bases with no gene match: 6. Germline lookup yields CDR1 SGHRS and CDR2 YFSETQ. The CDR3 has 16 residues. The chain is built from TRBV5-1 and TRBJ2-3; 9 bases are shared with TRBD2. The sample comprised blood. The clonotype originates from a boy between 10 and 17 years old with severe ulcerative colitis. The CDR3 bases are TGCGCCAGCAGCATGACTAGCGGCATTAGCACAGATACGCAGTATTTT. Translated: CASSMTSGISTDTQYF.